What follows are 29 T cell receptor beta chains derived from one specimen sequenced in a study of cytomegalovirus exposure and HLA in healthy donors (dated by TCRdb to 2016 to 2017). To prepare the library, the immunoSEQ multiplex PCR assay was applied. A mixture of 60 forward primers for TCR Vbeta segments and 13 reverse primers for TCR Jbeta segments was used in the multiplex PCR. In its TCRdb copy, this immuneACCESS table keeps in-frame sequences only and misses some clones. Where compared with another copy, unresolved V genes explain less than half of these, and the others have no known cause. This sample comprises 250,000 to 350,000 clones, approximately 80% of them detected only once. Of the sample, 0.3% to 0.35% falls within the top ten clones. Material: PBMCs. These receptors were collected from a girl aged 2-10 years in good health and CMV-seronegative.

The chain carries TRBV5-6 and TRBJ2-1, with TRBD1 matching 7 bases. J lost 0 bases, V lost 0 bases, and 6 bases had no gene match. The germline V gene encodes CDR1 SGHDT and CDR2 YYEEEE. The CDR3 loop spans 17 amino acids. The CDR3 region is CASSLGRQGLSYNEQFF. CDR3 DNA sequence: TGTGCCAGCAGCTTGGGCCGACAGGGCCTCTCCTACAATGAGCAGTTCTTC.

The chain employs TRBV19 and TRBJ1-1, with a possible D match to TRBD1 (5 bases). The germline V and J ends were trimmed by 6 bases and 2 bases, with 16 bases remaining between them. The CDR3 has 15 residues. Germline V CDR1 and CDR2: LNHDA, SQIVND (reference sequence). The CDR3 loop reads CASRTSSGYNTEAFF. The CDR3 DNA reads as TGTGCCAGTAGAACATCGTCAGGGTATAACACTGAAGCTTTCTTT.

The gene calls are TRBV4-1 and TRBJ2-1; 7 bases are a match to TRBD2. CDR1 and CDR2 from the germline V gene are MGHRA and YSYEKL. V was pared by 1 base and J by 7 bases, with 10 bases of the junction left unmatched. The CDR3 has 16 residues. CDR3: CASSQGTWTRLNEQFF. CDR3 DNA: TGCGCCAGCAGCCAAGGGACCTGGACTAGGCTGAATGAGCAGTTCTTC.

The chain links TRBV28 to TRBJ2-5; 10 positions match TRBD2. Germline values: CDR1 MDHEN, CDR2 SYDVKM. V lost 3 bases to trimming and J lost 6 bases; unmatched junction nucleotides: 7. The CDR3 covers 15 residues. CDR3 DNA: TGTGCCAGCAGTTTGGTTCCTAGCGGGAGCCAGACCCAGTACTTC. Translating gives CASSLVPSGSQTQYF.

This clone was counted once. This chain links TRBV10-3 with TRBJ1-1; D uncertain. The V end was cut by 0 bases, the J end by 10 bases, with 9 bases between. The CDR3 sequence is 12 residues long. Germline CDR1 is ENHRY and CDR2 is SYGVKD. The CDR3 spells CAISESEGGAFF. In nucleotides, the CDR3 is TGTGCCATCAGTGAGTCGGAGGGTGGAGCTTTCTTT.

This chain links TRBV10-3 with TRBJ1-5; D possibly corresponds to TRBD1 (5 bases). CDR1 and CDR2 (germline): ENHRY, SYGVKD. With 6 bases removed from V and 6 bases from J, the gap between germline ends came to 12 bases. The CDR3 has 13 residues. CDR3 DNA sequence: TGTGCCATCAGGCAGGGATTACTTCAGCCCCAGCATTTT. Residues: CAIRQGLLQPQHF.

In this sample, this clone turned up a few times. This chain links TRBV15 with TRBJ1-1; D not resolved. Germline V gene data show CDR1 as LNHNV and CDR2 as YYDKDF (reference sequence). Trimming removed 0 bases from V and 3 bases from J, with 11 bases in between. The length of the CDR3 is 15 residues. CDR3: CATSRDLAGDTEAFF. The CDR3 nucleotides read TGTGCCACCAGCAGAGATCTTGCAGGTGACACTGAAGCTTTCTTT.

The chain has TRBV2 and TRBJ1-5; D perhaps matches TRBD1 (5 bases). The germline V and J ends were trimmed by 0 bases and 4 bases, with 10 bases remaining between them. CDR3 length: 15 amino acids. Germline CDR1 is SNHLY and CDR2 is FYNNEI. As DNA, the CDR3 is TGTGCCAGCAGTGAAGCGCGGCAGGGAAATCAGCCCCAGCATTTT. Translating it yields CASSEARQGNQPQHF.

This clone was picked up a small number of times. J is TRBJ1-1 and V is TRBV19; D is ambiguous. The CDR3 length is 14 residues. Trimming took off 3 bases at V and 2 bases at J, with 10 bases between the two ends. Germline CDR1 is LNHDA and CDR2 is SQIVND (reference sequence). Here the CDR3 DNA reads TGTGCCAGTAGTATTGGAGAGCTTAACACTGAAGCTTTCTTT. Residues: CASSIGELNTEAFF.

The genes are TRBV10-3 and TRBJ1-4; D is undetermined. The CDR3 contains 17 residues. Germline CDR1 is ENHRY and CDR2 is SYGVKD. The V end lost 1 base, the J end lost 0 bases, and 12 bases lay between the germline ends. The CDR3 DNA is TGTGCCATCAGTGAGTTTGTAGGCGGATCAACTAATGAAAAACTGTTTTTT. Its translation is CAISEFVGGSTNEKLFF.

The table lists this clone with a few counts. This chain joins TRBV5-4 and TRBJ2-7; 9 nucleotides line up with TRBD1. This CDR3 comprises 15 residues. The junction had 7 bases not matched to a gene; V was cut back by 3 bases and J by 3 bases. Germline V gene sequence: CDR1 SGHNT, CDR2 YYREEE (reference sequence). CDR3 residues: CASSSEGQGFYEQYF. The DNA of the CDR3 is TGTGCCAGCAGCTCGGAGGGACAGGGTTTCTACGAGCAGTACTTC.

V and J are TRBV30 and TRBJ1-2; 9 bases are a match to TRBD1. This CDR3 is 19 amino acids long. CDR1 and CDR2 from the germline V gene are GTSNPN and SVGIG (reference sequence). Losses at the gene ends were 0 bases for V and 2 bases for J; bases not matched to a gene: 16. The CDR3 nucleotides read TGTGCCTGGAGTGTACAATTAGGGACAGGGTTTTTTTCGAACTATGGCTACACCTTC. Translating gives CAWSVQLGTGFFSNYGYTF.

The gene calls are TRBV18 and TRBJ1-4; D may be TRBD1 (6 bases). CDR1 is KGHSH and CDR2 is LQKENI in the germline V gene. The CDR3 spans 12 residues. Trimming left V 6 bases short and J 10 bases short, with 12 bases between. The CDR3 bases are TGTGCCAGCTCCCGGACAGATGGAAAACTGTTTTTT. Amino acids: CASSRTDGKLFF.

The chain joins TRBV4-2 to TRBJ1-5; 11 positions match TRBD1. Germline V gene lookup returns CDR1 LGHNA and CDR2 YNFKEQ. V lost 6 bases and J lost 6; bases outside the gene matches: 7. There are 15 residues in the CDR3. The CDR3 sequence: CASRQDRGHPQPQHF. DNA of the CDR3: TGTGCCAGCAGACAGGACAGGGGGCATCCTCAGCCCCAGCATTTT.

The chain recombines TRBV18 with TRBJ1-1; weak D call: TRBD1 (5 bases). The CDR3 spans 14 residues. Germline assignment: CDR1 KGHSH and CDR2 LQKENI. Trimming took 1 base from V and 5 from J, leaving 11 bases between them. CDR3: CASSPQGMGTEAFF. The CDR3 region has the DNA TGTGCCAGCTCACCACAGGGGATGGGGACTGAAGCTTTCTTT.

The rearrangement links TRBV7-9 to TRBJ2-3; D is uncertain. Deletions cut 3 bases from V and 4 bases from J, with 5 bases between. The germline CDR1 and CDR2 sequences are SEHNR and FQNEAQ (reference sequence). This CDR3 is 12 amino acids long. The CDR3, as DNA: TGTGCCAGCAGCTTGAACTCAGATACGCAGTATTTT. Protein: CASSLNSDTQYF.

J is TRBJ2-2 and V is TRBV18, with D possibly being TRBD1 (5 bases). V lost 5 bases to trimming and J lost 4 bases, with 20 bases between them. There are 17 residues in the CDR3. In germline, CDR1 is KGHSH, CDR2 LQKENI. The CDR3 loop is CASSSSIQGSGTGELFF. DNA for the CDR3: TGTGCCAGCTCATCGTCAATTCAGGGTAGTGGCACCGGGGAGCTGTTTTTT.

The CDR3 nucleotides read TGTGCCACCAGCAGAGACAACAGGGCCGGCACTGAAGCTTTCTTT. It codes for CATSRDNRAGTEAFF. The rearrangement uses TRBV15 and TRBJ1-1, with D tentatively TRBD1 (6 bases). The CDR3 contains 15 residues. Deletions cut 0 bases from V and 4 bases from J, with 12 bases between. CDR1 LNHNV and CDR2 YYDKDF come from the germline V gene (reference sequence).

V is TRBV27 and J is TRBJ2-3; D remains ambiguous. V lost 2 bases and J 2 bases, leaving 5 bases between the germline ends. The germline gives CDR1 MNHEY, CDR2 SMNVEV (reference sequence). The CDR3 is 13 amino acids. CDR3 residues: CASSLRYTDTQYF. The CDR3 region has the DNA TGTGCCAGCAGTTTACGTTACACAGATACGCAGTATTTT.

The rearrangement joins TRBV11-2 to TRBJ1-1; D is undetermined. The CDR3 consists of 13 residues. CDR1 is SGHAT and CDR2 is FQNNGV in the germline V gene. Deletions cut 5 bases from V and 0 bases from J, with 7 bases between. In DNA, the CDR3 is TGTGCCAGCAGCCAACACATGAACACTGAAGCTTTCTTT. This translates into CASSQHMNTEAFF.

This rearrangement joins TRBV6-5 to TRBJ2-7; D may be TRBD1 (5 bases). Germline V CDR1 and CDR2: MNHEY, SVGAGI. The V end lost 2 bases, the J end lost 0 bases, and 11 bases lay between the germline ends. The CDR3 consists of 15 residues. CDR3 nucleotides: TGTGCCAGCAGTTACGAGGCAGGGCTCTCCTACGAGCAGTACTTC. It yields the protein CASSYEAGLSYEQYF.

This clone was observed a few times. The CDR3 bases are TGCGCCAGCAGGTCCCCGGGGGGAAGGAATGAGCAGTTCTTC. Its translation is CASRSPGGRNEQFF. The V call is TRBV4-1, the J call TRBJ2-1; TRBD2 matches 7 bases. J was trimmed by 7 bases and V by 6 bases; bases with no gene match: 9. This CDR3 has 14 amino acids. In germline, CDR1 is MGHRA, CDR2 YSYEKL.

The chain combines TRBV5-6 with TRBJ2-1; TRBD1 aligns across 9 bases. V dropped 6 bases and J dropped 4; count of bases not matched to a gene: 8. The CDR3 is 15 residues long. Germline assignment: CDR1 SGHDT and CDR2 YYEEEE. The CDR3 here is CASNPFDRGYNEQFF. In nucleotides, the CDR3 is TGTGCCAGCAACCCTTTCGACAGGGGGTACAATGAGCAGTTCTTC.

The chain couples TRBV4-1 to TRBJ2-1; TRBD2 aligns across 8 bases. After removal of 4 bases from V and 2 bases from J, the junction contained 10 bases not matched to a gene. Germline-derived CDR1 and CDR2 are MGHRA and YSYEKL. This CDR3 comprises 17 residues. The CDR3 DNA sequence: TGCGCCAGCAGCCTTAGAACCGGGGGGGCACCCTACAATGAGCAGTTCTTC. It translates to CASSLRTGGAPYNEQFF.

The J gene is TRBJ2-3, the V gene TRBV6-5, with a weak D call TRBD1 (6 bases). Trimming cost V 1 base and J 3 bases, with 8 bases left between them. Looked up from germline, CDR1 is MNHEY and CDR2 is SVGAGI. CDR3 size: 14 residues. Here the CDR3 DNA reads TGTGCCAGCAGTTACTTAACAGGGACAGATACGCAGTATTTT. Protein sequence: CASSYLTGTDTQYF.

The genes are TRBV7-9 and TRBJ1-1; D gene ambiguous. The CDR3 length is 13 residues. Germline values: CDR1 SEHNR, CDR2 FQNEAQ (reference sequence). Trimming took 1 base from V and 2 from J, leaving 5 bases between them. CDR3 in DNA: TGTGCCAGCAGCTTAGTCATTAACACTGAAGCTTTCTTT. It is translated as CASSLVINTEAFF.

The J gene is TRBJ2-3, the V gene TRBV6-4; D ambiguous. CDR1 and CDR2 from the germline V gene are MRHNA and SNTAGT. The length of the CDR3 is 16 residues. V shed 2 bases and J shed 0 bases, with 12 bases lying between them. For the CDR3, the DNA is TGTGCCAGCAGTGACCGAGGAGATTTTAGCACAGATACGCAGTATTTT. Residues: CASSDRGDFSTDTQYF.

The DNA of the CDR3 is TGTGCCAGCAGTGAATTTATCGCGGGAGGCACAGATACGCAGTATTTT. Residues: CASSEFIAGGTDTQYF. V is TRBV6-1 and J is TRBJ2-3, with 7 bases fitting TRBD2. The ends lost 2 bases at V and 1 base at J; junction bases unmatched: 6. Per the germline V gene, CDR1 is MNHNS and CDR2 is SASEGT. The CDR3 loop spans 16 amino acids.

The J gene is TRBJ1-2, the V gene TRBV7-3; TRBD1 agrees at 7 bases. The V gene's germline CDR1 is SGHTA and CDR2 FQGTGA. The CDR3 spans 13 residues. V shed 5 bases and J 8 bases; nucleotides not matched to a gene: 8. CDR3 sequence: CASSPDRTLGYTF. Written as DNA, the CDR3 is TGTGCCAGCAGCCCGGACAGGACGTTGGGCTACACCTTC.